This record covers a single TCR beta chain. Compared with germline, one end of the junction differs, possibly owing to a read error. Sequencing libraries made from TCR beta cDNA carried unique molecular identifiers. MiXCR, run by TCRdb on the PCR reads, gives a single entry per CDR3 protein. The table has hundreds of thousands of distinct CDR3 sequences, approximately 57% seen once. The sample comes from a study of post-analysis software for immune sequencing data. The clonotype comes from a girl aged 5-17 years with multiple sclerosis. Sequencing input: blood.

The CDR3 DNA reads TGTGCCAGCAGTTTCGATCGGGACAGGGCTATGAGCTCCTACGAACAGTACTTC. Amino acid sequence: CASSFDRDRAMSSYEQYF. The chain combines TRBV6-2 or TRBV6-3 with TRBJ2-7; TRBD1 matches at 9 bases. Germline values: CDR1 MNHEY, CDR2 SVGEGT. The CDR3 totals 18 residues.